This paragraph reports one TCR beta chain. Its specificity is unknown. The sample originates from a study of beta chain features in type 1 diabetes. Study-level points and caveats: cDNA sequencing could over-represent cells with high TCR expression.

Since all of the isolated RNA was reverse transcribed, expressed TCRB transcripts were what got sequenced. Only in-frame clones appear in the TCRdb table, and some are missing; sequencing was by immunoSEQ multiplex PCR. This sample yields some 100,000 clones, of which approximately 37% are seen a single time; 0.065% belongs to the top ten. Central memory, naive, regulatory and stem cell-like memory CD4+ cells were sorted by CD45RO/CCR7/CD25/CD127/CD95/CD27. The CDR3 sequence is 16 residues long. V was shortened by 2 bases and J by 1 base, with 17 bases between the two germline ends. The germline V gene encodes CDR1 GTSNPN and CDR2 SVGIG (reference sequence).

This chain joins TRBV30 and TRBJ2-5, with TRBD1 as a possible D gene (6 bases). The sequencing input was stem cell memory CD4+ T cells from blood. The origin of this receptor is a woman aged 18 to 35 in good health. The DNA for the CDR3 is TGTGCCTGGAGTTCTCCTTACAGGGCGCCCCAAGAGACCCAGTACTTC. As protein: CAWSSPYRAPQETQYF.